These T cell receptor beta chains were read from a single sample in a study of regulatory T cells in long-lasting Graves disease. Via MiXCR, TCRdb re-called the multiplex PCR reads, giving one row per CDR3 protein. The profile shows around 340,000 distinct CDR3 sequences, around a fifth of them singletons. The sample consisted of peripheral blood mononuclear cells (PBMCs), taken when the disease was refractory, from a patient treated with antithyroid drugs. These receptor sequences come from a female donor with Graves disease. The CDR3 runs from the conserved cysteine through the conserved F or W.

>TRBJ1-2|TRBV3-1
CASSHRGQGGYTF
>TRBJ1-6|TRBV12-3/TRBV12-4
CASSLKYRAANSPLHF
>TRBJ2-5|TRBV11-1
CASSLRTSGAGQETQYF
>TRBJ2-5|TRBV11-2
CASSYRVGETQYF
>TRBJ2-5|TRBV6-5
CASSYPADRGQETQYF
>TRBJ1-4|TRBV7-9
CASSFSTEKLFF
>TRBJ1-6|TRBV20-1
CSARGQGQGYSPLHF
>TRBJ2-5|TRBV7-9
CASSIRDREYQETQYF
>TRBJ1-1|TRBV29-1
CSVGRANTEAFF
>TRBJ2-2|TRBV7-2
CASSLGSRLNTGELFF
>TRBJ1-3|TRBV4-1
CASSQPDGNTIYF
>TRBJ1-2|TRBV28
CASSPRASGYTF
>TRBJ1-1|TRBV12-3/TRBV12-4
CASSFQWTGPNTEAFF
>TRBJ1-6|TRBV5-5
CASTLGTGTSSPLHF
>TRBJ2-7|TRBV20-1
CSASYREYYEQYF
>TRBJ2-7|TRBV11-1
CASSHRDRGLYEQYF
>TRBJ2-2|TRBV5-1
CASSKAGTESRELFF
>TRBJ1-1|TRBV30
CAWTHLQAYTEAFF
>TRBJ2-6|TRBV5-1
CASVHGPGGATGANVLTF
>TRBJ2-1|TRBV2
CASRLSAGGLYNEQFF
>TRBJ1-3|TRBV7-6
CASSLEGAFGNTIYF
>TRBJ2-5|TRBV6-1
CASRKRGLAYVVETQYF
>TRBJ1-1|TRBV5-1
CASSFGQGSEAFF
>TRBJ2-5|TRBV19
CASGGLAGGSETQYF
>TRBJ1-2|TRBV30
CAWSVRFVGYTF
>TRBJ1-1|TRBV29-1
CSVDRADATEAFF
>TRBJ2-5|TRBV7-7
CASSTQREETQYF
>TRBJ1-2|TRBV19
CASRTGTGGHYGYTF
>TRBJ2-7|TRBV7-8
CASSQGSGGAPYEQYF
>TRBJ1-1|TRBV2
CASSTGTGGWNTEAFF
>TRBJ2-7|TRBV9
CASSAGTSGYEQYF
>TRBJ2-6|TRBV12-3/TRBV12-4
CASSLRAGANVLTF
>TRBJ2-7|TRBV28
CASRDRGGSYEQYF
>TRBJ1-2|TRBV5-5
CASSLGHRDPYYGYTF
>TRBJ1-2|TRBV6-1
CASSDRQGMSYGYTF
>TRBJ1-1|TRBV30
CAWRVNTEAFF
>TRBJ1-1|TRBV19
CASSIGFGQMNTEAFF
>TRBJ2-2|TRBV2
CASRTGGRTNTGELFF
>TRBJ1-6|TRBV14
CASSHRQGTYREGSPLHF
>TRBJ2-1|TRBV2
CASREVRGGGNEQFF
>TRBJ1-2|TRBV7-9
CASSLTGGNGYTF